What follows is one TCR beta chain and its context. The same CDR3 also results from other DNA sequences found in this sample. Clones were sequenced by immunoSEQ multiplex PCR, and TCRdb holds only the in-frame ones, with some missing. The profile shows approximately 70,000 clones, approximately 90% of them singletons. These data originate in a study of control samples from healthy donors and cancer patients. Germline-derived CDR1 and CDR2 are SGHTA and FQGTGA. The CDR3 contains 15 residues. Trimming left V 3 bases short and J 0 bases short, with 10 bases between. The sample taken for sequencing was PBMCs. The sequence was obtained from a woman aged 45-65 years with colorectal cancer. V is TRBV7-3 and J is TRBJ2-3, with a tentative D call TRBD2 (7 bases). In nucleotides, the CDR3 is TGTGCCAGCAGCTTGAGGGGGGGAAGCACAGATACGCAGTATTTT. Its protein product is CASSLRGGSTDTQYF.